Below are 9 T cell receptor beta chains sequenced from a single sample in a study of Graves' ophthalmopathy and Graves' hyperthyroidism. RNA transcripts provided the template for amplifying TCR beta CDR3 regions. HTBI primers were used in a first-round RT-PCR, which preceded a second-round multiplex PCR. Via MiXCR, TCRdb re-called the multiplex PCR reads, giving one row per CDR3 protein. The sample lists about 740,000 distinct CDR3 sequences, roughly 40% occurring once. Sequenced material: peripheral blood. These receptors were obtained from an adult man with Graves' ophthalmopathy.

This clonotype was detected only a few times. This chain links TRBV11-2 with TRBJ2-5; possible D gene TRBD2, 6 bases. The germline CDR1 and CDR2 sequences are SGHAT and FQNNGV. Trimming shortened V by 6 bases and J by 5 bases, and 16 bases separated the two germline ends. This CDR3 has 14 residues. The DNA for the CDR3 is TGTGCCAGCAGTTACCCGGGGGTCCGGGAGACCCAGTACTTC. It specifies CASSYPGVRETQYF.

Here the CDR3 reads CSATPGLAGEEETQYF. CDR3 nucleotides: TGCAGTGCAACCCCGGGACTAGCGGGAGAGGAAGAGACCCAGTACTTC. The chain recombines TRBV20-1 with TRBJ2-5; 14 nucleotides match TRBD2. Germline V gives CDR1 DFQATT, CDR2 SNEGSKA (reference sequence). Trimming took 6 bases from V and 3 from J; bases not matched to a gene: 9. The CDR3 extends over 16 amino acids.

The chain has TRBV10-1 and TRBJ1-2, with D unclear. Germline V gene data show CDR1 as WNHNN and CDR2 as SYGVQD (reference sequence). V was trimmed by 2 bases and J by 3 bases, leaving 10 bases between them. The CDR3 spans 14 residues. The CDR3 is CASSEEGCDYGYTF. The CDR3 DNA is TGCGCCAGCAGTGAGGAGGGTTGCGACTATGGCTACACCTTC.

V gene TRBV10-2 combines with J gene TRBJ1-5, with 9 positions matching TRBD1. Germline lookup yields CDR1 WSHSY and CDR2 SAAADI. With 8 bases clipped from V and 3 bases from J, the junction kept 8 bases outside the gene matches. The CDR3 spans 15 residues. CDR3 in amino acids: CASWDREAPNQPQHF. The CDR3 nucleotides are TGCGCCAGCTGGGACAGGGAGGCCCCCAATCAGCCCCAGCATTTT.

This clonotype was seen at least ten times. CDR3 residues: CASSLQVYGYTF. The DNA of the CDR3 is TGTGCCAGCAGTTTGCAGGTCTATGGCTACACCTTC. The V gene is TRBV25-1, the J gene TRBJ1-2; D unresolved. The CDR3 covers 12 residues. Trimming stripped 5 bases from V and 4 bases from J, with 8 bases between. Per germline, CDR1 MGHDK and CDR2 SYGVNS.

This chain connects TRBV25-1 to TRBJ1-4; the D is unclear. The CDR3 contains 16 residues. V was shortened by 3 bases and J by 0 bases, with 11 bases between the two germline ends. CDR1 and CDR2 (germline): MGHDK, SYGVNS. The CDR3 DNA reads TGTGCCAGCAGTGACCCAGGCTGGGCAACTAATGAAAAACTGTTTTTT. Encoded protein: CASSDPGWATNEKLFF.

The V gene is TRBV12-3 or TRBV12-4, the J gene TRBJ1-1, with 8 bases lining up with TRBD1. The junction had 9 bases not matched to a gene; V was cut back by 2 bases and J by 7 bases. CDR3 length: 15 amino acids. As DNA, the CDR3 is TGTGCCAGCAGTTTACGGACAGGGAGTTTAATTGAAGCTTTCTTT. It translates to CASSLRTGSLIEAFF.

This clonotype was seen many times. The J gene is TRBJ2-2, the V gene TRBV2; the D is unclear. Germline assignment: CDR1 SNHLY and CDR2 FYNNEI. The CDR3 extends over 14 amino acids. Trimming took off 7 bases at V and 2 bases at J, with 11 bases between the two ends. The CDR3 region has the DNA TGTGCCAGCAACTTGACACCCAACACCGGGGAGCTGTTTTTT. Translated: CASNLTPNTGELFF.

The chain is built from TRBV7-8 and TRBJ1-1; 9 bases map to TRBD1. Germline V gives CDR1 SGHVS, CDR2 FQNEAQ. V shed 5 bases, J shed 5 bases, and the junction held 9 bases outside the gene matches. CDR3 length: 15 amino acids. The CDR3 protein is CASSARDREFTEAFF. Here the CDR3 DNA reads TGTGCCAGCAGCGCCCGGGACAGGGAATTTACTGAAGCTTTCTTT. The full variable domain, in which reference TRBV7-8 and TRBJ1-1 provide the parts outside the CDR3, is GAGVSQSPRYKVAKRGQDVALRCDPISGHVSLFWYQQALGQGPEFLTYFQNEAQLDKSGLPSDRFFAERPEGSVSTLKIQRTQQEDSAVYLCASSARDREFTEAFFGQGTRLTVV.